This T cell receptor (beta chain) appears in the sequencing data of a study of CD8+ T cells in alopecia areata. RNA, once extracted, was reverse transcribed into cDNA for use as the sequencing template. Sequencing used immunoSEQ multiplex PCR; TCRdb keeps in-frame clones, though not all of them. In the table there are 110,000 or so clones, approximately 38% of which are singletons. The V gene lost 7 bases and the J gene lost 2 bases, with 7 bases spanning the gap. The germline CDR1 and CDR2 sequences are DFQATT and SNEGSKA (reference sequence). CDR3 length: 11 residues. The sequence was obtained from a human donor with alopecia areata. Sample: CD4+ T cells sorted from blood. This chain connects TRBV20-1 to TRBJ2-3, with D unresolved. Here the CDR3 reads CSVPPTDTQYF. CDR3 bases: TGCAGTGTCCCCCCCACAGATACGCAGTATTTT.